The clone carrying this T cell receptor (beta chain) was detected ten times or more. Breast cancer patients provided tissue from their axillary draining lymph nodes. The data are from a study of breast tumors, draining lymph nodes, adjacent tissues. The germline V gene encodes CDR1 ENHRY and CDR2 SYGVKD. The CDR3 sequence is 15 residues long. V trimming: 5 bases; J trimming: 5 bases; junction bases outside the gene matches: 6. TCRdb reanalysed the multiplex PCR reads using MiXCR and keeps one entry per CDR3 protein. The repertoire has around 250,000 distinct CDR3 sequences, nearly 35% of them found once; the top ten carry 3% to 4%.

V and J are TRBV10-3 and TRBJ2-2; 9 nucleotides agree with TRBD2. The sequence derives from a female donor with breast cancer. Some clones in this sample may be carry-over from other donors' samples. The sequenced sample was axillary lymph node tissue. The CDR3 region is CAISSGRMGTGELFF. The CDR3 bases are TGTGCCATCAGTAGCGGGAGGATGGGAACCGGGGAGCTGTTTTTT.